The 28 T cell receptor beta chains listed next were all sequenced from one sample in a study of shared clonotypes between healthy human individuals. Sequenced by immunoSEQ multiplex PCR; TCRdb stores in-frame clones only, minus some. The table records about 1 million clones, about 75% of them present only once. The specimen was memory CD4+ T cells sorted from blood. Subset denoted: CD45RA-negative fraction. All receptors derive from a man between 18 and 29 years old in good health.

The V call is TRBV5-1, the J call TRBJ2-5; D is ambiguous. The CDR3 consists of 14 residues. From germline, CDR1 is SGHRS and CDR2 YFSETQ. Trimming pared 1 base from V and 2 bases from J, leaving 9 bases between. The CDR3 protein is CASSLLTPQETQYF. Here the CDR3 DNA reads TGCGCCAGCAGCTTGCTGACACCACAAGAGACCCAGTACTTC.

In DNA, the CDR3 is TGCGCCAGCAGTGAGTCGAGAGGTCTCGTGAGCGAGCAGTACTTC. This sequence encodes CASSESRGLVSEQYF. The chain has TRBV10-1 and TRBJ2-5; D is uncertain. The J call may be wrong; the DNA end is better matched by TRBJ2-7. Germline loops: CDR1 WNHNN, CDR2 SYGVQD (reference sequence). CDR3 length: 15 amino acids.

This clone was counted a single time. The chain is built from TRBV10-1 and TRBJ2-2, with D unclear. Germline V gene sequence: CDR1 WNHNN, CDR2 SYGVQD (reference sequence). CDR3 length: 13 residues. V lost 4 bases to trimming and J lost 4 bases, with 7 bases between them. DNA for the CDR3: TGCGCCAGCAGTGCATGGGTCACCGGGGAGCTGTTTTTT. As protein: CASSAWVTGELFF.

The chain recombines TRBV18 with TRBJ1-2, with 12 bases aligning to TRBD1. This CDR3 is built from 14 residues. Germline-derived CDR1 and CDR2 are KGHSH and LQKENI. V gave up 5 bases and J gave up 3 bases; unmatched junction bases: 1. The CDR3: CASSGTGGDYGYTF. The CDR3 nucleotides are TGTGCCAGCTCAGGGACAGGGGGCGACTATGGCTACACCTTC.

The V and J genes are TRBV29-1 and TRBJ2-5; TRBD1 agrees at 12 bases. V dropped 4 bases and J dropped 1; count of bases not matched to a gene: 13. This CDR3 comprises 18 residues. CDR1 and CDR2 from the germline V gene are SQVTM and ANQGSEA. The CDR3 here is CSVGGTGGALWSQETQYF. Written as DNA, the CDR3 is TGCAGCGTTGGTGGGACAGGGGGCGCATTGTGGTCCCAAGAGACCCAGTACTTC.

The chain recombines TRBV27 with TRBJ2-3; D not resolved. Per the germline V gene, CDR1 is MNHEY and CDR2 is SMNVEV (reference sequence). The V end lost 3 bases, the J end lost 3 bases, and 7 bases lay between the germline ends. The CDR3 extends over 13 amino acids. The CDR3 sequence is CASSFQATDTQYF. The CDR3 coding sequence is TGTGCCAGCAGTTTTCAGGCAACAGATACGCAGTATTTT.

Only a few counts were recorded for this clone. CDR3 protein: CASSPDTWTQYF. In DNA, the CDR3 is TGTGCCAGCTCACCTGATACTTGGACCCAGTACTTC. V gene TRBV18 combines with J gene TRBJ2-5, with no clear D. Germline V gives CDR1 KGHSH, CDR2 LQKENI. V lost 3 bases to trimming and J lost 7 bases, with 9 bases between them. The CDR3 spans 12 residues.

The chain links TRBV7-8 to TRBJ1-4; the match to TRBD1 covers 8 bases. Germline assignment: CDR1 SGHVS and CDR2 FQNEAQ. The junction had 8 bases not matched to a gene; V was cut back by 5 bases and J by 3 bases. The CDR3 runs 16 residues. CDR3 region: CASSPGQGGANEKLFF. The CDR3 DNA follows: TGTGCCAGCAGCCCCGGACAGGGAGGGGCTAATGAAAAACTGTTTTTT.

This chain connects TRBV27 to TRBJ2-6; the D gene is possibly TRBD1 (6 bases). Germline-derived CDR1 and CDR2 are MNHEY and SMNVEV (reference sequence). CDR3 size: 21 residues. V dropped 6 bases and J dropped 1 base, with 28 bases sitting between them. CDR3 DNA sequence: TGTGCCAGCAGCCGATCATTTATAAGGGGGAGCCTACTATCTGGGGCCAACGTCCTGACTTTC. Its translation is CASSRSFIRGSLLSGANVLTF.

Concerning this clone: The same CDR3 can be traced to other DNA sequences in this sample. The chain employs TRBV5-1 and TRBJ1-1; no clear D gene. V was pared by 2 bases and J by 4 bases, with 6 bases between. CDR1 is SGHRS and CDR2 is YFSETQ in the germline V gene. This CDR3 has 12 residues. CDR3 amino acids: CASSFEGTEAFF. In nucleotides, the CDR3 is TGCGCCAGCAGCTTCGAGGGCACTGAAGCTTTCTTT.

By share of the sample, this clone is medium-sized. The chain carries TRBV19 and TRBJ2-5; D is undetermined. Per the germline V gene, CDR1 is LNHDA and CDR2 is SQIVND (reference sequence). CDR3 length equals 13 residues. V lost 3 bases and J lost 4, with 9 bases in between. This chain's CDR3 is CASSILFGETQYF. The CDR3 DNA reads as TGTGCCAGTAGTATCCTCTTCGGAGAGACCCAGTACTTC.

This clone was seen a handful of times. This CDR3 is also generated by other DNA sequences in the sample. CDR3 DNA: TGCGCCAGCAGCTTGGATCGGGAAGGCTACACCTTC. Translating gives CASSLDREGYTF. The chain combines TRBV5-1 with TRBJ1-2; D unresolved. CDR3 length equals 12 residues. With 0 bases removed from V and 8 bases from J, the gap between germline ends came to 8 bases. Germline assignment: CDR1 SGHRS and CDR2 YFSETQ.

The chain has TRBV18 and TRBJ1-1, with D uncertain. This CDR3 contains 15 residues. Germline CDR1 and CDR2: KGHSH and LQKENI. Trimming removed 2 bases at V and 5 bases at J, with 15 bases between. The CDR3 sequence: CASSPGPGRRTEAFF. CDR3 in DNA: TGTGCCAGCTCACCAGGTCCGGGGAGAAGAACTGAAGCTTTCTTT.

This clone was counted a single time. The chain couples TRBV5-5 to TRBJ2-5; 9 nucleotides agree with TRBD2. Trimming at V came to 4 bases and at J to 5 bases, leaving 9 bases not matched to a gene. This CDR3 is 15 amino acids long. CDR1 SGHKS and CDR2 YYEKEE come from the germline V gene (reference sequence). The CDR3 sequence is CASSRPGLAVETQYF. DNA for the CDR3: TGTGCCAGCAGCCGCCCGGGACTAGCAGTCGAGACCCAGTACTTC.

The V and J genes are TRBV9 and TRBJ2-5; 7 bases are shared with TRBD2. From germline, CDR1 is SGDLS and CDR2 YYNGEE. Losses at the gene ends were 0 bases for V and 1 base for J; bases not matched to a gene: 6. The CDR3 length is 16 residues. CDR3 DNA: TGTGCCAGCAGCGTAGATGGCGGGAGTGGCCAAGAGACCCAGTACTTC. Translation gives CASSVDGGSGQETQYF.

V usage is TRBV7-2 and J usage is TRBJ2-3; D unclear. The CDR3 loop spans 15 amino acids. V dropped 1 base and J dropped 2 bases, with 10 bases sitting between them. Germline CDR1 is SGHTA and CDR2 is FQGNSA. CDR3 in DNA: TGTGCCAGCAGCTTAGTCGCGCTTATCACAGATACGCAGTATTTT. It yields the protein CASSLVALITDTQYF.

The chain employs TRBV5-1 and TRBJ2-1, with D possibly being TRBD1 (6 bases). Germline CDR1 is SGHRS and CDR2 is YFSETQ. Deletions cut 5 bases from V and 9 bases from J, with 18 bases between. This CDR3 contains 14 residues. The CDR3: CASSSRGDSSEQFF. As DNA, the CDR3 is TGCGCCAGCAGTTCCAGGGGAGATAGTAGTGAGCAGTTCTTC.

The gene calls are TRBV2 and TRBJ2-6; D remains ambiguous. The CDR3 is made up of 16 amino acids. V gave up 6 bases and J gave up 2 bases, with 14 bases separating them. Germline loops: CDR1 SNHLY, CDR2 FYNNEI. In DNA, the CDR3 is TGTGCCAGCAGCGCCCCGGGTAGGACTGGGGCCAACGTCCTGACTTTC. Its translation: CASSAPGRTGANVLTF.

The rearrangement joins TRBV5-6 to TRBJ2-7; no clear D. Between the trimmed V and J ends, which lost 2 bases and 4 bases, there was a span of 10 bases. CDR1 SGHDT and CDR2 YYEEEE come from the germline V gene. The CDR3 is 13 residues long. The CDR3 sequence is CASSFVATYEQYF. CDR3 bases: TGTGCCAGCAGCTTCGTGGCAACTTACGAGCAGTACTTC.

The chain combines TRBV9 with TRBJ2-5; TRBD2 matches at 10 bases. Germline lookup yields CDR1 SGDLS and CDR2 YYNGEE. The junction had 4 bases not matched to a gene; V was cut back by 2 bases and J by 3 bases. This CDR3 region has 15 residues. CDR3 in DNA: TGTGCCAGCAGCGTCGGGACTAGCGTTAAAGAGACCCAGTACTTC. Protein: CASSVGTSVKETQYF.

This chain connects TRBV6-6 to TRBJ1-1, with D uncertain. The germline V and J ends were trimmed by 2 bases and 1 base, with 8 bases remaining between them. Germline V gene sequence: CDR1 MNHNY, CDR2 SVGAGI (reference sequence). The CDR3 loop spans 14 amino acids. Written as DNA, the CDR3 is TGTGCCAGCAGTTACAGGGAAAGGAACACTGAAGCTTTCTTT. Encoded protein: CASSYRERNTEAFF.

This clone was picked up a small number of times. V is TRBV11-2 and J is TRBJ1-3; D unclear. Trimming pared 1 base from V and 4 bases from J, leaving 11 bases between. Germline V lookup: CDR1 SGHAT, CDR2 FQNNGV. The CDR3 is made up of 15 amino acids. CDR3 sequence reads: CASSLAMGKGNTIYF. The CDR3 nucleotides are TGTGCCAGCAGCTTAGCAATGGGGAAAGGAAACACCATATATTTT.

Note on this clone: The identical CDR3 is also encoded by other nucleotide sequences in the sample. The chain employs TRBV7-2 and TRBJ2-7; D might be TRBD2 (5 bases). There are 14 residues in the CDR3. Germline CDR1 reads SGHTA; CDR2 reads FQGNSA. V shed 3 bases and J shed 0 bases, with 9 bases lying between them. The CDR3 reads CASSLGRGSYEQYF. CDR3 bases: TGTGCCAGCAGCTTGGGCCGGGGCTCCTACGAGCAGTACTTC.

The V and J genes are TRBV16 and TRBJ2-5, with D unclear. Germline V lookup: CDR1 KGHSY, CDR2 FQNENV. CDR3 length equals 15 residues. The ends were cut back, 0 bases at V and 2 bases at J, with 10 bases in the middle. As DNA, the CDR3 is TGTGCCAGCAGCCAATCTCGAAGTTATCAAGAGACCCAGTACTTC. Protein sequence: CASSQSRSYQETQYF.

This chain joins TRBV10-2 and TRBJ2-1; the match to TRBD1 covers 9 bases. This CDR3 has 15 residues. V shed 5 bases, J shed 4 bases, and the junction held 6 bases outside the gene matches. Germline CDR1 is WSHSY and CDR2 is SAAADI. CDR3 bases: TGCGCCAGCAGTACCGGGACAGGGTCTTACAATGAGCAGTTCTTC. This gives the protein CASSTGTGSYNEQFF.

The chain employs TRBV5-6 and TRBJ2-7; D perhaps matches TRBD1 (7 bases). The length of the CDR3 is 15 residues. The V and J ends lost 3 bases and 3 bases respectively, with 16 bases between them. Germline assignment: CDR1 SGHDT and CDR2 YYEEEE. In DNA, the CDR3 is TGTGCCAGCAGCTACCAGGGGGGCAGGGGCTACGAGCAGTACTTC. Its protein is CASSYQGGRGYEQYF.

This clone has only a few counts. The chain couples TRBV30 to TRBJ1-1; 7 bases are a match to TRBD1. CDR3 length: 16 amino acids. Losses at the gene ends were 3 bases for V and 2 bases for J; bases not matched to a gene: 12. Germline V lookup: CDR1 GTSNPN, CDR2 SVGIG (reference sequence). In nucleotides, the CDR3 is TGTGCCTGGAGCATAATGGGGGGACAGTTAAACACTGAAGCTTTCTTT. Amino acid sequence: CAWSIMGGQLNTEAFF.

To note about this clone: A much larger clonotype is one base distant, so this may be a read error. This rearrangement joins TRBV5-4 to TRBJ2-1; 15 nucleotides agree with TRBD2. The V and J ends lost 4 bases and 1 base, in that order; junction bases with no gene match: 3. CDR1 and CDR2 (germline): SGHNT, YYREEE (reference sequence). The CDR3 length is 17 residues. The CDR3: CASSAGTSGRSYNEQFF. CDR3 DNA sequence: TGTGCCAGCAGCGCCGGGACTAGCGGGAGGTCCTACAATGAGCAGTTCTTC. Full variable domain (remainder filled in from reference TRBV5-4 and TRBJ2-1): ETGVTQSPTHLIKTRGQQVTLRCSSQSGHNTVSWYQQALGQGPQFIFQYYREEENGRGNFPPRFSGLQFPNYSSELNVNALELDDSALYLCASSAGTSGRSYNEQFFGPGTRLTVL.